The next 30 T cell receptor beta chains were all read from a single sample in a study of blood T cell repertoires in COVID-19. Assay used: immunoSEQ multiplex PCR; TCRdb lists only in-frame clones, some missing. The sample carries about 160,000 clones, about 93% recorded once. Sample: peripheral blood. The source of these receptors is a woman aged 45-65 years with acute or convalescent COVID-19.

This chain uses TRBV9 with TRBJ1-1, with D perhaps matching TRBD1 (6 bases). CDR3 length: 14 residues. Germline values: CDR1 SGDLS, CDR2 YYNGEE. The V gene lost 4 bases and the J gene lost 1 base, with 11 bases spanning the gap. As DNA, the CDR3 is TGTGCCAGCAGCAGATTGACAGGGAACACTGAAGCTTTCTTT. Amino acid sequence: CASSRLTGNTEAFF.

The chain combines TRBV9 with TRBJ2-1; D is ambiguous. Germline V gene sequence: CDR1 SGDLS, CDR2 YYNGEE. This CDR3 contains 11 residues. V gave up 4 bases and J gave up 9 bases, with 8 bases separating them. CDR3 sequence reads: CASSPRSEQFF. The CDR3 DNA follows: TGTGCCAGCAGCCCTCGGAGTGAGCAGTTCTTC.

The rearrangement links TRBV28 to TRBJ1-2; D perhaps matches TRBD1 (6 bases). V lost 7 bases to trimming and J lost 3 bases, with 12 bases between them. Germline assignment: CDR1 MDHEN and CDR2 SYDVKM. The CDR3 has 13 amino acids. The CDR3 DNA reads as TGTGCCAGCATATCGACAGGTGACTATGGCTACACCTTC. Protein product: CASISTGDYGYTF.

This chain uses TRBV5-1 with TRBJ1-2, with TRBD1 matching over 9 bases. The germline gives CDR1 SGHRS, CDR2 YFSETQ. The CDR3 covers 16 residues. V lost 2 bases to trimming and J lost 3 bases; unmatched junction nucleotides: 8. The CDR3 is CASSLIGTGRDYGYTF. The DNA of the CDR3 is TGCGCCAGCAGCTTAATAGGGACAGGGCGTGACTATGGCTACACCTTC.

The chain carries TRBV7-9 and TRBJ2-3, with D possibly TRBD2 on 6 matching bases. Trimming cost V 1 base and J 1 base, with 9 bases left between them. In germline, CDR1 is SEHNR, CDR2 FQNEAQ (reference sequence). This CDR3 is built from 15 residues. DNA of the CDR3: TGTGCCAGCAGCTTAGGAGGCGGGGGCACAGATACGCAGTATTTT. Amino acid sequence: CASSLGGGGTDTQYF.

V gene TRBV13 combines with J gene TRBJ2-2, with TRBD1 matching 9 bases. With 7 bases clipped from V and 7 bases from J, the junction kept 13 bases outside the gene matches. The CDR3 is 16 residues long. The germline CDR1 and CDR2 sequences are PRHDT and FYEKMQ (reference sequence). CDR3 region: CASTSFGTGSSGELFF. The CDR3 DNA sequence: TGTGCCAGCACCTCTTTCGGGACAGGGTCGAGCGGGGAGCTGTTTTTT.

The rearrangement links TRBV7-9 to TRBJ1-1; the match to TRBD1 covers 7 bases. Trimming cost V 5 bases and J 10 bases; bases outside gene matches: 7. The germline V gene has CDR1 SEHNR and CDR2 FQNEAQ (reference sequence). This CDR3 region has 12 residues. This chain's CDR3 is CASSTIGGLAFF. In DNA, the CDR3 is TGTGCCAGCAGCACAATAGGGGGCCTAGCTTTCTTT.

The genes are TRBV6-6 and TRBJ2-5; TRBD1 is a possible D gene (6 bases). The germline gives CDR1 MNHNY, CDR2 SVGAGI (reference sequence). V shed 7 bases and J shed 2 bases, with 14 bases lying between them. This CDR3 has 14 residues. CDR3 nucleotide sequence: TGTGCCAGCAACGGCAGGGGATGGCAAGAGACCCAGTACTTC. Its protein product is CASNGRGWQETQYF.

The J gene is TRBJ1-5, the V gene TRBV19; 8 bases align to TRBD1. J was trimmed by 3 bases and V by 5 bases; bases with no gene match: 6. The CDR3 extends over 15 amino acids. Per germline, CDR1 LNHDA and CDR2 SQIVND (reference sequence). CDR3 DNA sequence: TGTGCCAGTAGTCCCAGGGACAGGACCAATCAGCCCCAGCATTTT. The encoded protein is CASSPRDRTNQPQHF.

The chain recombines TRBV10-3 with TRBJ1-2; possible D gene TRBD1, 5 bases. This CDR3 spans 13 amino acids. V gave up 0 bases and J gave up 8 bases, with 10 bases separating them. Per germline, CDR1 ENHRY and CDR2 SYGVKD. The CDR3 loop reads CAISESGEHGYTF. The CDR3, as DNA: TGTGCCATCAGTGAGTCAGGGGAACACGGCTACACCTTC.

The chain carries TRBV12-3 or TRBV12-4 and TRBJ2-1; D unclear. The V end lost 10 bases, the J end lost 5 bases, and 15 bases lay between the germline ends. The CDR3 consists of 13 residues. The CDR3 protein is CATRSLRNNEQFF. The CDR3, as DNA: TGTGCCACCAGGTCCCTGCGAAACAATGAGCAGTTCTTC.

Notes on this clone: Sequence at one end of the junction differs from germline and may be a read error. DNA for the CDR3: TGTGCTAGCAGCCCGGCTCCGGGGGGCACCGGGGAGCTGTTTTTT. Translated, it gives CASSPAPGGTGELFF. The rearrangement uses TRBV7-7 and TRBJ2-2; 7 bases line up with TRBD2. CDR3 length equals 15 residues. CDR1 and CDR2 (germline): SSHAT, FNYEAQ (reference sequence).

The rearrangement joins TRBV6-2 or TRBV6-3 to TRBJ2-3, with D maybe TRBD2 (6 bases). The CDR3 totals 16 residues. CDR1 and CDR2 (germline): MNHEY, SVGEGT. V was clipped by 0 bases and J by 4 bases, with 14 bases between them. The CDR3 bases are TGTGCCAGCAGTTACTCGCCCCCGCGGGGTGCAGATACGCAGTATTTT. Its translation is CASSYSPPRGADTQYF.

This chain uses TRBV4-3 with TRBJ2-3; TRBD2 aligns across 11 bases. Germline trimming cut 4 bases from V and 6 bases from J; bases unmatched to any gene: 9. This CDR3 spans 16 amino acids. Germline values: CDR1 LGHNA, CDR2 YSLEER. The DNA of the CDR3 is TGCGCCAGCAGCCCCGGACTAGCGGGCTTGTGGGATACGCAGTATTTT. Its translation is CASSPGLAGLWDTQYF.

V usage is TRBV2 and J usage is TRBJ1-5; D may be TRBD1 (5 bases). From germline, CDR1 is SNHLY and CDR2 FYNNEI. The CDR3 has 17 residues. Trimming pared 3 bases from V and 2 bases from J, leaving 17 bases between. The CDR3 nucleotides are TGTGCCAGCAGTGAGCGTTTGGAGGGGATGGGCAATCAGCCCCAGCATTTT. Protein: CASSERLEGMGNQPQHF.

The chain couples TRBV20-1 to TRBJ2-7; possible D gene TRBD1, 6 bases. V shed 3 bases and J shed 4 bases, with 10 bases lying between them. CDR1 DFQATT and CDR2 SNEGSKA come from the germline V gene (reference sequence). The CDR3 sequence is 12 residues long. The CDR3 nucleotides are TGCAGTGCTAGTGGGACACAGTACGAGCAGTACTTC. This codes for CSASGTQYEQYF.

The chain recombines TRBV9 with TRBJ2-7, with a possible D match to TRBD1 (6 bases). Per the germline V gene, CDR1 is SGDLS and CDR2 is YYNGEE. V shed 4 bases and J shed 0 bases, with 14 bases lying between them. The CDR3 extends over 15 amino acids. The CDR3 reads CASSPDRSSSYEQYF. CDR3 coding DNA: TGTGCCAGCAGCCCAGACAGGAGTAGCTCCTACGAGCAGTACTTC.

The chain recombines TRBV5-4 with TRBJ2-7; 8 bases agree with TRBD2. The CDR3 loop spans 15 amino acids. V lost 0 bases to trimming and J lost 3 bases; unmatched junction nucleotides: 5. Germline V gene sequence: CDR1 SGHNT, CDR2 YYREEE (reference sequence). Written as DNA, the CDR3 is TGTGCCAGCAGCTTGGAGAGCGGGAGCTTCTACGAGCAGTACTTC. Translated, it gives CASSLESGSFYEQYF.

This chain links TRBV29-1 with TRBJ1-1, with 7 bases matching TRBD1. Trimming took 5 bases from V and 4 from J; bases not matched to a gene: 7. CDR1 is SQVTM and CDR2 is ANQGSEA in the germline V gene. This CDR3 is 13 amino acids long. CDR3 nucleotide sequence: TGCAGCGTTAGGGGGCAGGGACTCACTGAAGCTTTCTTT. Its translation: CSVRGQGLTEAFF.

The V gene is TRBV6-6, the J gene TRBJ1-1; D is unclear. The germline V gene has CDR1 MNHNY and CDR2 SVGAGI (reference sequence). V lost 5 bases, J lost 0 bases, and 13 bases lay in between. The CDR3 totals 15 residues. The CDR3 DNA follows: TGTGCCAGCAGTGGAGGGAGAGACATGAACACTGAAGCTTTCTTT. It specifies CASSGGRDMNTEAFF.

The genes are TRBV10-2 and TRBJ2-1; a possible D gene is TRBD1 (5 bases). CDR1 is WSHSY, CDR2 SAAADI, per germline. V gave up 0 bases and J gave up 0 bases, with 9 bases separating them. CDR3 size: 16 residues. CDR3 amino acids: CASSESIGHSYNEQFF. The CDR3 nucleotides read TGCGCCAGCAGTGAGTCGATTGGACACTCCTACAATGAGCAGTTCTTC.

This chain links TRBV5-6 with TRBJ1-3; D is unresolved. V lost 3 bases and J lost 4, with 14 bases in between. Per germline, CDR1 SGHDT and CDR2 YYEEEE. This CDR3 contains 15 residues. The CDR3 reads CASSSPFGSGNTIYF. For the CDR3, the DNA is TGTGCCAGCAGCTCTCCCTTCGGTTCAGGAAACACCATATATTTT.

The chain has TRBV2 and TRBJ2-5, with a weak D call TRBD2 (7 bases). This CDR3 comprises 13 residues. The V and J ends lost 7 bases and 4 bases respectively, with 13 bases between them. CDR1 is SNHLY, CDR2 FYNNEI, per germline. The CDR3 loop reads CASMGGPRETQYF. The CDR3 DNA reads TGTGCCAGCATGGGGGGGCCGAGAGAGACCCAGTACTTC.

The V call is TRBV10-2, the J call TRBJ1-1; 11 bases are shared with TRBD1. J gave up 5 bases and V 5 bases, and 4 bases lay outside the gene matches. CDR1 WSHSY and CDR2 SAAADI come from the germline V gene. The CDR3 totals 14 residues. The CDR3 protein is CASSSGTGGTEAFF. CDR3 bases: TGCGCCAGCAGTTCCGGGACAGGGGGGACTGAAGCTTTCTTT.

This rearrangement joins TRBV5-1 to TRBJ2-2, with a possible D match to TRBD2 (6 bases). This CDR3 contains 16 residues. CDR1 SGHRS and CDR2 YFSETQ come from the germline V gene. Trimming left V 4 bases short and J 6 bases short, with 19 bases between. The CDR3 DNA sequence: TGCGCCAGCAGCGAGGGACTTCTATTAGCAGCCGGGGAGCTGTTTTTT. Protein product: CASSEGLLLAAGELFF.

For this clone: Other nucleotide sequences from this sample produce the same CDR3. This chain uses TRBV3-1 (or the pseudogene TRBV3-2) with TRBJ2-5; 12 nucleotides line up with TRBD2. The CDR3 is 16 residues long. V lost 3 bases, J lost 5 bases, and 7 bases stayed unmatched. Germline assignment: CDR1 LGHDT and CDR2 YNNKEL (reference sequence). Here the CDR3 reads CASSQGLLAGGETQYF. CDR3 DNA: TGTGCCAGCAGCCAGGGGCTACTAGCGGGAGGTGAGACCCAGTACTTC.

The V call is TRBV7-2, the J call TRBJ1-1; 7 bases line up with TRBD1. The length of the CDR3 is 15 residues. The germline CDR1 and CDR2 sequences are SGHTA and FQGNSA. With V trimmed by 8 bases and J by 1 base, 10 bases remained unmatched. CDR3 loop: CASLKGGRPNTEAFF. The CDR3 DNA follows: TGTGCCAGCTTAAAAGGGGGCAGACCGAACACTGAAGCTTTCTTT.

The chain recombines TRBV19 with TRBJ1-5; a possible D gene is TRBD1 (5 bases). Germline CDR1 reads LNHDA; CDR2 reads SQIVND (reference sequence). There are 14 residues in the CDR3. Trimming stripped 7 bases from V and 7 bases from J, with 17 bases between. CDR3 residues: CASIGGGSGQPQHF. CDR3 sequence (DNA): TGTGCCAGTATAGGTGGGGGGTCCGGGCAGCCCCAGCATTTT.

The gene calls are TRBV9 and TRBJ2-1; D unclear. Between the trimmed V and J ends, which lost 0 bases and 0 bases, there was a span of 7 bases. There are 15 residues in the CDR3. Germline CDR1 reads SGDLS; CDR2 reads YYNGEE. CDR3 loop: CASSVGSSSYNEQFF. The CDR3 region has the DNA TGTGCCAGCAGCGTAGGGTCGAGCTCCTACAATGAGCAGTTCTTC.

The CDR3 coding sequence is TGTGCCAGCAGCTTGGGCCGAAACGGGGGAGATACGCAGTATTTT. Protein sequence: CASSLGRNGGDTQYF. J is TRBJ2-3 and V is TRBV5-8; the D gene is possibly TRBD2 (6 bases). V was cut by 0 bases and J by 5 bases, with 13 bases left in between. CDR3 length: 15 residues. Germline V gene data show CDR1 as SGHTS and CDR2 as YDEGEE.